The clone carrying this TCR beta chain was seen repeatedly, ten times or more. This may be a read error: a much more frequent sequence differs by one nucleotide. This record belongs to a study of regulatory T cells in long-lasting Graves disease. Indicated time point: newly diagnosed GD, antithyroid drugs for less than 3 months. TCR sequences were obtained from RNA taken from PBMCs. The V gene's germline CDR1 is DFQATT and CDR2 SNEGSKA (reference sequence). V dropped 4 bases and J dropped 4 bases, with 5 bases sitting between them. The CDR3 sequence is 11 residues long. Library construction for TCR beta used iRepertoire HTBI primers and Arm-PCR of CDR3 regions. TCRdb independently ran MiXCR on the multiplex PCR reads; one entry per CDR3 protein. The table records 530,000 or so distinct CDR3 sequences, roughly 15% of them present only once. The data were also submitted as part of a second study, on T cells in Graves' hyperthyroidism and ophthalmopathy.

The V and J genes are TRBV20-1 and TRBJ2-1; D unclear. The source of this sequence is a man aged 18-30 years with Graves disease. This specimen was peripheral blood mononuclear cells (PBMCs), taken at new diagnosis, from a patient treated with antithyroid drugs. CDR3 amino acids: CSAKQYNEQFF. In DNA form, the CDR3 reads TGCAGTGCTAAACAGTACAATGAGCAGTTCTTC.